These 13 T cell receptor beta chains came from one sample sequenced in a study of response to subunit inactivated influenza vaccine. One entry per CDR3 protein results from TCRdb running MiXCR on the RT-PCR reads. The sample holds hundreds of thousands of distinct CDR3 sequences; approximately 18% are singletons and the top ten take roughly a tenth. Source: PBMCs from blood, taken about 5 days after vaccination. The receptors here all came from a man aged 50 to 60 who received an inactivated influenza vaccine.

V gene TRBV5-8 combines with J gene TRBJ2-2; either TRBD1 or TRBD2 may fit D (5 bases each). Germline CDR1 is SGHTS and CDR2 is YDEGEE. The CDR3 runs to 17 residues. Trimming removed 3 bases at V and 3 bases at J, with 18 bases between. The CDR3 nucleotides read TGTGCCAGCAGCTGGGACCATCTCCTCCCTTACACCGGGGAGCTGTTTTTT. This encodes CASSWDHLLPYTGELFF.

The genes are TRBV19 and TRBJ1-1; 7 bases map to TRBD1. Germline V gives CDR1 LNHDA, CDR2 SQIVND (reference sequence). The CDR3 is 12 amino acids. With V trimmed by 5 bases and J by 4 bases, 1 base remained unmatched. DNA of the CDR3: TGTGCCAGTAGTGACAGGGTCACTGAAGCTTTCTTT. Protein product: CASSDRVTEAFF. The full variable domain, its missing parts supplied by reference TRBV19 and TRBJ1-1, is DGGITQSPKYLFRKEGQNVTLSCEQNLNHDAMYWYRQDPGQGLRLIYYSQIVNDFQKGDIAEGYSVSREKKESFPLTVTSAQKNPTAFYLCASSDRVTEAFFGQGTRLTVV.

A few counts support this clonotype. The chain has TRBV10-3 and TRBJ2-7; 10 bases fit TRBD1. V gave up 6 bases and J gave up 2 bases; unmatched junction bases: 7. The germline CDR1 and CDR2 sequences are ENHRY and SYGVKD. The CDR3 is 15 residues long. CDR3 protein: CAIRPRDRGAYEQYF. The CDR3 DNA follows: TGTGCCATCAGACCCCGGGACAGGGGAGCCTACGAGCAGTACTTC.

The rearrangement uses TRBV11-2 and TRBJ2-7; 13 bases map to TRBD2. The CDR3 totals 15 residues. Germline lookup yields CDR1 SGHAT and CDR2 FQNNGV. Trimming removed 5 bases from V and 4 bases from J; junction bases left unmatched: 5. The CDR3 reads CASSGTSGGAYEQYF. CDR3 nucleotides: TGTGCCAGCAGCGGCACTAGCGGGGGGGCTTACGAGCAGTACTTC.

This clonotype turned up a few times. The CDR3 spells CASSRGGESSYEQYF. The CDR3 nucleotides are TGTGCCAGCAGCCGGGGGGGAGAAAGCTCCTACGAGCAGTACTTC. The chain is built from TRBV5-5 and TRBJ2-7, with 8 bases identical to TRBD2. J was trimmed by 0 bases and V by 4 bases; bases with no gene match: 6. There are 15 residues in the CDR3. Germline CDR1 and CDR2: SGHKS and YYEKEE (reference sequence). The complete variable domain, with remaining parts taken from reference TRBV5-5 and TRBJ2-7, reads DAGVTQSPTHLIKTRGQQVTLRCSPISGHKSVSWYQQVLGQGPQFIFQYYEKEERGRGNFPDRFSARQFPNYSSELNVNALLLGDSALYLCASSRGGESSYEQYFGPGTRLTVT.

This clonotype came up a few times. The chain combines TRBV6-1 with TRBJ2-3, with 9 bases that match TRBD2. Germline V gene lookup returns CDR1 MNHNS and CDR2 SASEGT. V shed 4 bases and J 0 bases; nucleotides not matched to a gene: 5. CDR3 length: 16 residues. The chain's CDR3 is CASSARLAVSTDTQYF. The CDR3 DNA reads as TGTGCCAGCAGTGCCAGACTAGCGGTTAGCACAGATACGCAGTATTTT.

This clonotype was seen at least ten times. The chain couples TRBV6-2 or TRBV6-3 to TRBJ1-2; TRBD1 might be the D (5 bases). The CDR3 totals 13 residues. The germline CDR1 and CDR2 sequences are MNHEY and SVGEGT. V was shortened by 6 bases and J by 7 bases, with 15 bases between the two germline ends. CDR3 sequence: CASREKGLGGYTF. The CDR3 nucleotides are TGTGCCAGCAGGGAAAAGGGACTCGGTGGCTACACCTTC.

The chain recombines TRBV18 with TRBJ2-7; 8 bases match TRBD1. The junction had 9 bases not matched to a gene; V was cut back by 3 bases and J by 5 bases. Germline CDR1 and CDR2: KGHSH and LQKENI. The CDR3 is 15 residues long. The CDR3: CASSPLRGRGDEQYF. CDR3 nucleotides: TGTGCCAGCTCACCTCTCAGGGGGCGAGGCGACGAGCAGTACTTC.

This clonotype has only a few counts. CDR3 DNA: TGTGCCAGCAGCCCCCTTGGACTAGCGGGGGGATTATCTAGAGTACACAATGAGCAGTTCTTC. Protein: CASSPLGLAGGLSRVHNEQFF. The chain combines TRBV11-2 with TRBJ2-1, with 14 bases matching TRBD2. This CDR3 spans 21 amino acids. Germline CDR1 SGHAT, CDR2 FQNNGV. The ends lost 5 bases at V and 5 bases at J; junction bases unmatched: 20.

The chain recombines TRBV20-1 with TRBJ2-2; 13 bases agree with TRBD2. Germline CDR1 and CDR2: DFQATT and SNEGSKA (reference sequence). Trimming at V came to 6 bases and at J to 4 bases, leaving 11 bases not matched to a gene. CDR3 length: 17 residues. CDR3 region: CSARTSGSSVVTGELFF. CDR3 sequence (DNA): TGCAGTGCAAGGACTAGCGGGAGTTCGGTGGTCACCGGGGAGCTGTTTTTT.

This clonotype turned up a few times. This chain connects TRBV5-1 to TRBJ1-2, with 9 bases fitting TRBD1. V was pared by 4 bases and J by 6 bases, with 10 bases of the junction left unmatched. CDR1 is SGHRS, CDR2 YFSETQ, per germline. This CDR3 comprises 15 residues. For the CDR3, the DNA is TGCGCCAGCAGCACTCATCCGGGACAGGGAAATGGCTACACCTTC. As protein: CASSTHPGQGNGYTF.

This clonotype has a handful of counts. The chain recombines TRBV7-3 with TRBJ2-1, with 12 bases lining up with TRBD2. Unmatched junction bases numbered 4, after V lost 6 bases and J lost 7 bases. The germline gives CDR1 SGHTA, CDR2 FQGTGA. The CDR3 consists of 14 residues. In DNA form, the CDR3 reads TGTGCCAGCAGGGAAACTAGCGGGAGGAATGAGCAGTTCTTC. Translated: CASRETSGRNEQFF.

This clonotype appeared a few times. The CDR3 region is CSAKRAATYEQYF. The CDR3 nucleotides are TGCAGTGCAAAAAGAGCGGCTACCTACGAGCAGTACTTC. The chain links TRBV20-1 to TRBJ2-7; tentatively, D is TRBD2 (5 bases). The CDR3 has 13 amino acids. V shed 6 bases and J shed 2 bases, with 14 bases lying between them. CDR1 is DFQATT, CDR2 SNEGSKA, per germline (reference sequence).